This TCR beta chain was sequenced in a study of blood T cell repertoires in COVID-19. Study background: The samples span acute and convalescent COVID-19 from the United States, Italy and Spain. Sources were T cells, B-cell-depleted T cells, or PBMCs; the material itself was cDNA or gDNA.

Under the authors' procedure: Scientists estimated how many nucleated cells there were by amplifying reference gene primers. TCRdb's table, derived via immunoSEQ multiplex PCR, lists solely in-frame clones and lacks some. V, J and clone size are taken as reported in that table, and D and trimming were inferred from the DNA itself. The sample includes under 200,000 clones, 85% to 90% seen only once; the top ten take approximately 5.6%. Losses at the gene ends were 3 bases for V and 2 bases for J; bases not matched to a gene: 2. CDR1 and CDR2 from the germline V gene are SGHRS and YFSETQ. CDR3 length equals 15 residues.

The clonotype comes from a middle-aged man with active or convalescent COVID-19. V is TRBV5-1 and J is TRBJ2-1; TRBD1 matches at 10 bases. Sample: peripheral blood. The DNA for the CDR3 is TGCGCCAGCAGCTCGGGACAGGGGACCTACAATGAGCAGTTCTTC. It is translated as CASSSGQGTYNEQFF.